This T cell receptor beta chain was sequenced in a study of OX40 agonist ivuxolimab in advanced cancers. On this clone itself: Its antigen is currently unknown.

Study-level findings and limits: Normalized T-cell clonal expansion was also low in some nonresponders.

Patients with autoimmune history or systemic immunosuppression were excluded. Clones were read by immunoSEQ multiplex PCR, and TCRdb kept only the in-frame ones, dropping some. The sample includes about 52,000 clones, roughly 84% of them seen just once. The CDR3 is 15 amino acids. V shed 4 bases, J shed 3 bases, and the junction held 7 bases outside the gene matches. Per germline, CDR1 SGHRS and CDR2 YFSETQ. The clonotype was recovered from an adult with an advanced solid tumor such as melanoma, head and neck, liver or kidney cancer. The chain links TRBV5-1 to TRBJ1-1; the match to TRBD1 covers 9 bases. Specimen: CD4+ or CD8+ T cells sorted from blood, collected in a trial of the OX40 agonist ivuxolimab. CDR3 bases: TGCGCCAGCAGCCCACCGGGACAGGGATACACTGAAGCTTTCTTT. Its translation: CASSPPGQGYTEAFF.